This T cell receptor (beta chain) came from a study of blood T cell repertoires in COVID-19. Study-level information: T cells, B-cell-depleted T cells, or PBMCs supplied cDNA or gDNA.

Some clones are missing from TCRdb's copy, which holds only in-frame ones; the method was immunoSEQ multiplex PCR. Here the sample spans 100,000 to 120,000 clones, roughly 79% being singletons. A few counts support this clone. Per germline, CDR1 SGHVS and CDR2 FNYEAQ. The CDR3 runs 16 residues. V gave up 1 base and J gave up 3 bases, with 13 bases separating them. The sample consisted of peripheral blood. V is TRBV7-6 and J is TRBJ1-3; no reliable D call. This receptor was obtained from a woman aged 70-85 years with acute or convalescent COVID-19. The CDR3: CASSLEAGHDGNTIYF. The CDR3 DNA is TGTGCCAGCAGCTTAGAGGCTGGGCATGATGGAAACACCATATATTTT.